This T cell receptor (beta chain) is from a study of molecular identifiers for immune sequencing clone quantification. TCRdb ran MiXCR on the PCR reads and lists one entry per CDR3 protein. The table lists approximately 40,000 distinct CDR3 sequences, roughly 22% of them singletons, with about 0.93% in the top ten. Germline assignment: CDR1 SGHAT and CDR2 FQNNGV. The CDR3 is made up of 14 amino acids. In the case of this clonotype: The junction does not match germline at one end; this may be a read error.

This TCR was sampled from a human donor in good health. Some libraries in this study had Jurkat cell RNA spiked in. Sample: naive CD8+ T cells from blood, with Jurkat cell RNA spiked in. The subset here: FACS-sorted CD8+CD4-CCR7+CD45RA+ naive T cells. The chain uses TRBV11-2 and TRBJ2-5; D might be TRBD1 (6 bases). The CDR3 nucleotides are TGTGCCAGCAGCTTAGAATGGGGGCCCGAGCCCCCGTCCTTC. Translated: CASSLEWGPEPPSF.